This T cell receptor (beta chain) was sequenced during a study of OX40 agonist ivuxolimab in advanced cancers. Broadly, across the study: Ivuxolimab was a fully human IgG2 agonistic monoclonal antibody targeting the costimulatory receptor OX40 (CD134). Intravenous ivuxolimab was administered to patients every 2 weeks at six dose levels: 0.01, 0.1, 0.3, 1.5, 3 and 10 mg/kg. Of the approximately 50 dose-escalation patients, hepatocellular carcinoma was present in about 20, melanoma in around 15, renal cell carcinoma in 9 and head and neck cancer in 9. A male proportion of 75% to 85% and a mean age of 60 years, ranging from about 20 to 79, were recorded for the dose-escalation cohort. Prior anti-PD-1, anti-PD-L1 or anti-CTLA-4 therapy was permitted, and 30% to 50% of dose-escalation patients had received checkpoint inhibitors. Partial responses occurred in three dose-escalation patients, of whom one had hepatocellular carcinoma and two had cutaneous melanoma. Peripheral TCRbeta sequencing aimed to test whether ivuxolimab altered TCR sequence diversity and caused clonal T-cell expansion. The paper covers the monotherapy dose-escalation part of the phase I ivuxolimab trial, which included N ≈ 50 patients. What the research found in general, with its limitations: Antigen specificity was not determined for the clonally expanded peripheral T cells. Low levels of normalized T-cell clonal expansion were also seen in some nonresponding patients. At doses of 0.1 to 3.0 mg/kg, clonal expansion of both CD4+ and CD8+ blood T cells was observed from baseline to week 6. After ivuxolimab, CD8+ T cells had more expanded clones than CD4+ T cells on average. In partial responders in the 0.1-3.0 mg/kg groups, normalized peripheral clonal expansion was found to be among the lowest, especially among CD8+ T cells.

The CDR3 starts with the cysteine, ends with the phenylalanine, and has 18 residues. Only CDR3 DNA remains: 54 bases, in frame from the first base. The V end gives up 5 bases and the J end 3 bases, leaving 9 bases in the junction not matched to a gene. CDR1 is given as MGHRA and CDR2 as YSYEKL, both from the germline V gene. Points on this clone: Its antigen target is currently unknown. Base qualities were left out, and no much larger clone turns up one base away.

The trial excluded patients who had a history of autoimmune disease or who were on systemic immunosuppression. Peripheral blood for TCR sequencing was drawn from every dose cohort at baseline, at cycle 4 day 1 and at cycle 7 day 1. The samples were drawn from a first-in-human, open-label, multicenter phase I dose-escalation trial of ivuxolimab. Adults with locally advanced or metastatic melanoma, renal cell, hepatocellular, or head and neck squamous cell carcinoma were enrolled in the trial. Before TCR sequencing, CD4+ T cells and CD8+ T cells from peripheral blood were sorted into separate populations. Genomic DNA was extracted from sorted cells for sequencing of the TCRbeta CDR3 region. The immunoSEQ Assay was used for sequencing of TCRbeta CDR3 regions. TCRdb's version of the immuneACCESS table is confined to in-frame rearrangements and falls short of the full clone set. An unresolved V gene accounts for under half of the shortfall where checked; the remainder is of unknown origin. This sample is represented by about 73,000 clones; approximately 89% of them were singletons. The ten largest make up 0.6% to 0.8% of the sample.

The sequence derives from an adult with an advanced solid tumor such as melanoma, head and neck, liver or kidney cancer. Recombination joined TRBV4-1 with TRBJ2-5; TRBD2 lines up with 16 middle nucleotides. The sequences come from CD4+ or CD8+ T cells sorted from blood, collected in a trial of the OX40 agonist ivuxolimab. The CDR3 is CASSAGTSGGAPEETQYF. The DNA sequence is TGCGCCAGCAGCGCCGGGACTAGCGGGGGGGCGCCGGAAGAGACCCAGTACTTC.